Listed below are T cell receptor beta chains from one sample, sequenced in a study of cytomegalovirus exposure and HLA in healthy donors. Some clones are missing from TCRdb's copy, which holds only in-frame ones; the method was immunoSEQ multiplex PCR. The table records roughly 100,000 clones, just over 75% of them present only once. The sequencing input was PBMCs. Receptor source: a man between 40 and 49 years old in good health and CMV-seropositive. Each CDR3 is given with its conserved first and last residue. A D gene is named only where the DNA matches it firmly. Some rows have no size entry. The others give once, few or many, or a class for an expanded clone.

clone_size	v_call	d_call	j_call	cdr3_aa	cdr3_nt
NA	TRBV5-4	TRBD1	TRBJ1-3	CASTGTGGNTIYF	TGTGCCAGCACCGGGACAGGGGGAAACACCATATATTTT
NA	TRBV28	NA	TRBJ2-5	CASTSRATGLETQYF	TGTGCCAGCACCTCCCGGGCCACAGGTTTGGAGACCCAGTACTTC
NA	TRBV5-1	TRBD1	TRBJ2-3	CASSLIPQGTGTDTQYF	TGCGCCAGCAGCTTGATACCACAGGGGACGGGCACAGATACGCAGTATTTT
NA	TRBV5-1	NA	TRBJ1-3	CASSFQGDSGNTIYF	TGCGCCAGCAGCTTTCAGGGTGACTCTGGAAACACCATATATTTT
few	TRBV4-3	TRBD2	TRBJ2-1	CASSQGLAGYNEQFF	TGCGCCAGCAGCCAAGGACTAGCGGGCTACAATGAGCAGTTCTTC
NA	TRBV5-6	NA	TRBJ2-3	CASSLFTDTDTQYF	TGTGCCAGCAGCTTATTTACTGACACAGATACGCAGTATTTT
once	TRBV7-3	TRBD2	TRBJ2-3	CASSSAGGNTDTQYF	TGTGCCAGCAGCTCAGCGGGAGGGAATACAGATACGCAGTATTTT
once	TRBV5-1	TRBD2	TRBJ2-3	CASSPELAGTQYF	TGCGCCAGCAGCCCGGAACTAGCGGGGACGCAGTATTTT
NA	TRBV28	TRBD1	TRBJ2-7	CASMGQGLSSYEQYF	TGTGCCAGCATGGGACAGGGGCTGTCCTCCTACGAGCAGTACTTC
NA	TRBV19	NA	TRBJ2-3	CASSIFSTDTQYF	TGTGCCAGTAGTATCTTTAGCACAGATACGCAGTATTTT
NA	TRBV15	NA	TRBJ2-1	CATGQSYSEQFF	TGTGCCACCGGGCAGAGCTACAGTGAGCAGTTCTTC
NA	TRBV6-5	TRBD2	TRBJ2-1	CASTRAGAYNEQFF	TGTGCCAGCACTAGAGCGGGAGCCTACAATGAGCAGTTCTTC
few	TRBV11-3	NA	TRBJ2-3	CASSSDRQTQYF	TGTGCCAGCAGCTCCGACAGACAGACGCAGTATTTT
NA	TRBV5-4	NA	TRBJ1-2	CASSLVGTLPNYGYTF	TGTGCCAGCAGCTTGGTAGGGACACTCCCTAACTATGGCTACACCTTC
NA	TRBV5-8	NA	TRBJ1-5	CASSPVVVGGGQPQHF	TGTGCCAGCAGCCCGGTAGTTGTGGGGGGGGGTCAGCCCCAGCATTTT
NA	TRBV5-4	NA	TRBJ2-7	CASSLGTTNSYEQYF	TGTGCCAGCAGCTTGGGGACTACCAACTCCTACGAGCAGTACTTC
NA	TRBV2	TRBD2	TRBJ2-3	CASRQSLAGGVDAQYF	TGTGCCAGCAGGCAGTCTCTAGCGGGAGGGGTAGATGCGCAGTATTTT
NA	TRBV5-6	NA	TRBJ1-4	CASSPDRGAPGEKLFF	TGTGCCAGCAGCCCGGACCGGGGGGCCCCCGGGGAAAAACTGTTTTTT
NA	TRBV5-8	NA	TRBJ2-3	CASSLNRGGPDTQYF	TGTGCCAGCAGCCTGAACAGGGGGGGCCCAGATACGCAGTATTTT
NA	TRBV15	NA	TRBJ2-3	CATSSSTRGTQYF	TGTGCCACCAGCAGCTCGACCCGGGGTACGCAGTATTTT
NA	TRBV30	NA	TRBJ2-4	CAWSVYSLAKNIQYF	TGTGCCTGGAGTGTATATTCCTTAGCCAAAAACATTCAGTACTTC
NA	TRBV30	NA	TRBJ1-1	CAWSAGRWAFF	TGTGCCTGGAGTGCTGGCAGATGGGCTTTCTTT
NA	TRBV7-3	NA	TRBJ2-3	CASSLTPRTDRYF	TGTGCCAGCAGCTTAACGCCCCGGACAGATCGGTATTTT
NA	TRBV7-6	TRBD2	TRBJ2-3	CASSLGLAVDTQYF	TGTGCCAGCAGCTTGGGACTAGCGGTAGATACGCAGTATTTT
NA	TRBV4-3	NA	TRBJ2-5	CASSQEGGSLGETQYF	TGCGCCAGCAGCCAAGAGGGGGGTTCCCTGGGCGAGACCCAGTACTTC
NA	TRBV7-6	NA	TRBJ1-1	CASSLGGYPPEAFF	TGTGCCAGCAGCTTAGGGGGCTACCCACCTGAAGCTTTCTTT